Below are 9 T cell receptor beta chains sequenced from a single sample in a study of OX40 agonist ivuxolimab in advanced cancers. Measured with immunoSEQ multiplex PCR; TCRdb has only the in-frame clones, and not every one. The sample carries roughly 18,000 clones, roughly 72% recorded once. The sample in question was CD4+ or CD8+ T cells sorted from blood, obtained in a trial of the OX40 agonist ivuxolimab. Receptors originate from an adult with an advanced solid tumor such as melanoma, head and neck, liver or kidney cancer.

V is TRBV7-2 and J is TRBJ2-5; D not certain. The CDR3 is 16 residues long. With 1 base removed from V and 0 bases from J, the gap between germline ends came to 12 bases. Germline V gene lookup returns CDR1 SGHTA and CDR2 FQGNSA. CDR3 DNA sequence: TGTGCCAGCAGCTTAGAGGCCAGAGTGTACCAAGAGACCCAGTACTTC. Amino acids: CASSLEARVYQETQYF.

V gene TRBV21-1 combines with J gene TRBJ1-4. TRBV21-1 is a documented pseudogene. The CDR3 has 18 residues. The CDR3 region has the DNA TGTGCCAGCAGCAAATTGGTCGGCCCTTCTGCAACTAATGAAAAACTGTTTTTT. Translating it yields CASSKLVGPSATNEKLFF.

J is TRBJ1-3 and V is TRBV19; D call uncertain. V shed 6 bases and J shed 2 bases, with 14 bases lying between them. This CDR3 contains 15 residues. In germline, CDR1 is LNHDA, CDR2 SQIVND (reference sequence). The CDR3 region has the DNA TGTGCCAGTAGCCCGCGTTCGGCTCCTGGAAACACCATATATTTT. It specifies CASSPRSAPGNTIYF. Variable domain in full (rest from reference TRBV19 and TRBJ1-3): DGGITQSPKYLFRKEGQNVTLSCEQNLNHDAMYWYRQDPGQGLRLIYYSQIVNDFQKGDIAEGYSVSREKKESFPLTVTSAQKNPTAFYLCASSPRSAPGNTIYFGEGSWLTVV.

The J gene is TRBJ2-5, the V gene TRBV5-6; D may be TRBD2 (6 bases). The J call may be mistaken, given a closer DNA end match to TRBJ2-7. This CDR3 comprises 14 residues. CDR1 is SGHDT and CDR2 is YYEEEE in the germline V gene. CDR3 in DNA: TGTGCCAGCAGCTTGGGGGACTCGAACTACGAGCAGTACTTC. Protein product: CASSLGDSNYEQYF.

This clone was picked up a small number of times. This chain joins TRBV11-2 and TRBJ2-5, with D perhaps TRBD2 (6 bases). Germline V lookup: CDR1 SGHAT, CDR2 FQNNGV. Trimming removed 0 bases at V and 2 bases at J, with 13 bases between. The CDR3 covers 16 residues. This CDR3 reads CASSLEGAGFQETQYF. The CDR3 region has the DNA TGTGCCAGCAGCTTAGAGGGAGCGGGTTTTCAAGAGACCCAGTACTTC.

The chain recombines TRBV5-1 with TRBJ2-1; D unclear. Trimming took 5 bases from V and 5 from J, leaving 11 bases between them. CDR1 and CDR2 (germline): SGHRS, YFSETQ. CDR3 length: 13 residues. The DNA for the CDR3 is TGCGCCAGCAGTCCGGTCGCGCACAATGAGCAGTTCTTC. Protein: CASSPVAHNEQFF.

The rearrangement joins TRBV5-5 to TRBJ2-3; 11 bases map to TRBD2. V gave up 2 bases and J gave up 5 bases; unmatched junction bases: 10. There are 17 residues in the CDR3. CDR1 and CDR2 (germline): SGHKS, YYEKEE (reference sequence). The CDR3 DNA reads as TGTGCCAGCAGCTTTCCTCTACTAGCGGGGGCGAAAGATACGCAGTATTTT. Its protein is CASSFPLLAGAKDTQYF.

The chain couples TRBV25-1 to TRBJ1-6, with TRBD1 matching 7 bases. Trimming cost V 2 bases and J 5 bases; bases outside gene matches: 3. This CDR3 is built from 15 residues. CDR1 MGHDK and CDR2 SYGVNS come from the germline V gene. CDR3 sequence: CASSERQGNNSPLHF. The DNA for the CDR3 is TGTGCCAGCAGTGAAAGACAGGGTAATAATTCACCCCTCCACTTT.

V usage is TRBV28 and J usage is TRBJ1-2; TRBD1 agrees at 7 bases. This CDR3 is 14 amino acids long. With V trimmed by 5 bases and J by 2 bases, 5 bases remained unmatched. From germline, CDR1 is MDHEN and CDR2 SYDVKM. CDR3 sequence reads: CASSTDRANYGYTF. CDR3 nucleotide sequence: TGTGCCAGCAGTACAGACAGGGCCAACTATGGCTACACCTTC.